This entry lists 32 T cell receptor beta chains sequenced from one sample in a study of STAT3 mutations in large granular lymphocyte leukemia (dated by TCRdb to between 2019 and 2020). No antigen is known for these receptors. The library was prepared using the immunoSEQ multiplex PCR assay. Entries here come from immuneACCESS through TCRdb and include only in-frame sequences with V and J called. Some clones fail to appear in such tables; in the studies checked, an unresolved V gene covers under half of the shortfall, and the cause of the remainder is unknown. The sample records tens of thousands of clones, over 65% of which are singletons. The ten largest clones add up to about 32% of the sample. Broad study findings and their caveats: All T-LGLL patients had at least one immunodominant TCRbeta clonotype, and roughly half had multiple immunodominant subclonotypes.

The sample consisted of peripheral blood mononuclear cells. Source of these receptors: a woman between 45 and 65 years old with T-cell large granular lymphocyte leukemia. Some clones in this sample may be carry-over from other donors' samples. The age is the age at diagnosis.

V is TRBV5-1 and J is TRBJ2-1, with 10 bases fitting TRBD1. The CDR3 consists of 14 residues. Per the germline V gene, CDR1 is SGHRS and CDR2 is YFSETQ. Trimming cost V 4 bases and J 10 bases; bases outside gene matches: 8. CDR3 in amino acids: CASSRGQGFGEQFF. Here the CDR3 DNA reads TGCGCCAGCAGCCGGGGACAGGGGTTTGGGGAGCAGTTCTTC.

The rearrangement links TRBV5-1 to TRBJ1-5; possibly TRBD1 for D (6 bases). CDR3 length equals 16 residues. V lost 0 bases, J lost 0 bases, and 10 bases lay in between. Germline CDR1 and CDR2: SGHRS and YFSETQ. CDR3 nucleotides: TGCGCCAGCAGCTTGGAAGGGGGAGCTAGCAATCAGCCCCAGCATTTT. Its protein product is CASSLEGGASNQPQHF.

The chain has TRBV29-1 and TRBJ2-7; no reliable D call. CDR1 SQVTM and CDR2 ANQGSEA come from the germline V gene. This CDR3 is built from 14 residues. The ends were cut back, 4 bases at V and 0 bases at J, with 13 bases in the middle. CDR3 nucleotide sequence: TGCAGCGTTGCGATGCGATTAAGCTCCTACGAGCAGTACTTC. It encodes CSVAMRLSSYEQYF.

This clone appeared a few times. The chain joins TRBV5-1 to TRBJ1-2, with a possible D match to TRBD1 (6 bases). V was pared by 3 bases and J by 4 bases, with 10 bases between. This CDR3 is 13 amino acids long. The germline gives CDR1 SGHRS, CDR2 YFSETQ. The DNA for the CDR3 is TGCGCCAGCAGCTGGGACAAGTCCTATGGCTACACCTTC. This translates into CASSWDKSYGYTF. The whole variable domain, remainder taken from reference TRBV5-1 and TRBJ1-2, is KAGVTQTPRYLIKTRGQQVTLSCSPISGHRSVSWYQQTPGQGLQFLFEYFSETQRNKGNFPGRFSGRQFSNSRSEMNVSTLELGDSALYLCASSWDKSYGYTFGSGTRLTVV.

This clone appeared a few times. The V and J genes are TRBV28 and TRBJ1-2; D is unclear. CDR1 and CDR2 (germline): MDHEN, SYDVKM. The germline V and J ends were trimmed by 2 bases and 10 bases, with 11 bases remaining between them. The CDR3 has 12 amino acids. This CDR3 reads CASSLQRFIYTF. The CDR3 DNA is TGTGCCAGCAGTTTACAAAGGTTTATCTACACCTTC.

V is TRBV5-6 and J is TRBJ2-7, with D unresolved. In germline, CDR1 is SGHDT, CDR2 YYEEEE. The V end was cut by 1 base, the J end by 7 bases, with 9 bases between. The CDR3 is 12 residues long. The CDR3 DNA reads TGTGCCAGCAGCTTGCTCTTAGGGGAGCAGTACTTC. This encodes CASSLLLGEQYF.

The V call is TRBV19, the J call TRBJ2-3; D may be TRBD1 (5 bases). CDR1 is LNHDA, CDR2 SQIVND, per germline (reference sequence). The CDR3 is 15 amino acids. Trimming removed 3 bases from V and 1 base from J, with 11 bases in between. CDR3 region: CASSIRLGGTDTQYF. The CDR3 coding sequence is TGTGCCAGTAGTATTAGGCTAGGGGGCACAGATACGCAGTATTTT.

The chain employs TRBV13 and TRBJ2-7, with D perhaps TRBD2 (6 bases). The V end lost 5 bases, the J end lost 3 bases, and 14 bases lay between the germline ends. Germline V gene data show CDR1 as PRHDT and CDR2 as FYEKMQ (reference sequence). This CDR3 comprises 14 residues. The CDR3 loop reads CASSRFEDYYEQYF. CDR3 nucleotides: TGTGCCAGCAGCCGATTCGAGGACTACTACGAGCAGTACTTC.

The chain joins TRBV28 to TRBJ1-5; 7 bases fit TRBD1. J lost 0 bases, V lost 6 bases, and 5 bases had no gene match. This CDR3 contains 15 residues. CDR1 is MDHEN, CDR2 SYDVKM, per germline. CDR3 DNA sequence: TGTGCCAGCAGCCTACAGGGGACTAGCAATCAGCCCCAGCATTTT. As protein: CASSLQGTSNQPQHF. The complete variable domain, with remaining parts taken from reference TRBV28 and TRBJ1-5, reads DVKVTQSSRYLVKRTGEKVFLECVQDMDHENMFWYRQDPGLGLRLIYFSYDVKMKEKGDIPEGYSVSREKKERFSLILESASTNQTSMYLCASSLQGTSNQPQHFGDGTRLSIL.

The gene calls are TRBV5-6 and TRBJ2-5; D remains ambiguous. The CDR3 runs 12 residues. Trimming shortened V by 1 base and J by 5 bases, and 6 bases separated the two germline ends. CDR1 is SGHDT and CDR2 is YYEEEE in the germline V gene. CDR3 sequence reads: CASSLRRETQYF. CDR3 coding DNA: TGTGCCAGCAGCTTGAGGCGCGAGACCCAGTACTTC.

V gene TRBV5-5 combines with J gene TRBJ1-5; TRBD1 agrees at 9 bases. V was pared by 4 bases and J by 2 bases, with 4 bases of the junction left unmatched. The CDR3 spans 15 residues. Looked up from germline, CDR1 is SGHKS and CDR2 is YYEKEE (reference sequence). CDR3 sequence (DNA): TGTGCCAGCAGCCGGACAGGGGATGGCAATCAGCCCCAGCATTTT. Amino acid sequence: CASSRTGDGNQPQHF.

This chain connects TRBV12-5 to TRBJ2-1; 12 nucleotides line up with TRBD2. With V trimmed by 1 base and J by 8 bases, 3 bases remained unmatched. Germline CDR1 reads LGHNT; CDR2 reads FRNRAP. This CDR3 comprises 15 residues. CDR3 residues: CASGLGTSGIDEQFF. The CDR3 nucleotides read TGTGCTAGTGGTTTGGGGACTAGCGGGATCGATGAGCAGTTCTTC.

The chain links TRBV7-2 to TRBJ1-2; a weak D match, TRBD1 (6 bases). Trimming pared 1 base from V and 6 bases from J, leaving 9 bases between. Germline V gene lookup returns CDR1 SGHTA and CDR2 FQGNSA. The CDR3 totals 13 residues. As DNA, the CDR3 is TGTGCCAGCAGCTTAGGCCGGGACAATGGCTACACCTTC. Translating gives CASSLGRDNGYTF.

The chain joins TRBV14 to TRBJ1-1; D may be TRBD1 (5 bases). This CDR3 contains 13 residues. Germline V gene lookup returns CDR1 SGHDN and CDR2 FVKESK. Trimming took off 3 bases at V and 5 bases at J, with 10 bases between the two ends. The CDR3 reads CASSQGQLTEAFF. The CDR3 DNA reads TGTGCCAGCAGCCAGGGGCAACTAACTGAAGCTTTCTTT.

In nucleotides, the CDR3 is TGTGCCTGGGCCGGCGGGGGTTACGAGCAGTACTTC. Protein product: CAWAGGGYEQYF. The rearrangement uses TRBV30 and TRBJ2-7; 7 nucleotides align to TRBD2. The germline V gene has CDR1 GTSNPN and CDR2 SVGIG (reference sequence). CDR3 size: 12 residues. Trimming at V came to 5 bases and at J to 4 bases, leaving 5 bases not matched to a gene.

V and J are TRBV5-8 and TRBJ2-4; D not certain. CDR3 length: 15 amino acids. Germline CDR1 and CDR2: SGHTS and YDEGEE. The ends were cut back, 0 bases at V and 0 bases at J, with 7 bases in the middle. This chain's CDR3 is CASSLGWGAKNIQYF. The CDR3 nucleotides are TGTGCCAGCAGCTTGGGTTGGGGAGCCAAAAACATTCAGTACTTC. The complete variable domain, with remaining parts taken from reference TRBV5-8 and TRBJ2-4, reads EAGVTQSPTHLIKTRGQQATLRCSPISGHTSVYWYQQALGLGLQFLLWYDEGEERNRGNFPPRFSGRQFPNYSSELNVNALELEDSALYLCASSLGWGAKNIQYFGAGTRLSVL.

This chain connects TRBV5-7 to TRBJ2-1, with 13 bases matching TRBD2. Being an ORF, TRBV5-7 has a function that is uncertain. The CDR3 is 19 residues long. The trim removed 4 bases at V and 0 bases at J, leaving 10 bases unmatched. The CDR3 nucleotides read TGTGCCAGCAGCCCGCGCAGGACTAGCGGGAGTTGCTCCTACAATGAGCAGTTCTTC. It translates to CASSPRRTSGSCSYNEQFF.

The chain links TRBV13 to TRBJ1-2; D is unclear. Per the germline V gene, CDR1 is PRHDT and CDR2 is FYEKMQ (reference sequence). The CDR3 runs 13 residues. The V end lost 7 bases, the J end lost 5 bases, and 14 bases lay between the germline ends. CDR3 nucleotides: TGTGCCAGCAACCCTAGGGAGGGTTATGGCTACACCTTC. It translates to CASNPREGYGYTF. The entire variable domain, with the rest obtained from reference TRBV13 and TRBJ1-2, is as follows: AAGVIQSPRHLIKEKRETATLKCYPIPRHDTVYWYQQGPGQDPQFLISFYEKMQSDKGSIPDRFSAQQFSDYHSELNMSSLELGDSALYFCASNPREGYGYTFGSGTRLTVV.

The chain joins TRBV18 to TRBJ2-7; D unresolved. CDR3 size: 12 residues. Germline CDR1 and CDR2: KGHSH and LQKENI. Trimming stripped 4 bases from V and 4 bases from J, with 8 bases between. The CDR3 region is CASSRPPYEQYF. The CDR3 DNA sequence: TGTGCCAGCTCACGCCCTCCGTACGAGCAGTACTTC.

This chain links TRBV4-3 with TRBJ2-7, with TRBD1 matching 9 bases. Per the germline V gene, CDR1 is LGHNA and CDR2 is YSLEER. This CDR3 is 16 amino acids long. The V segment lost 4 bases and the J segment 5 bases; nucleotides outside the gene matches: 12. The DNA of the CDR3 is TGCGCCAGCAGCCCTAACAGGGGGCTACGCGGGCACGAGCAGTACTTC. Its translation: CASSPNRGLRGHEQYF.

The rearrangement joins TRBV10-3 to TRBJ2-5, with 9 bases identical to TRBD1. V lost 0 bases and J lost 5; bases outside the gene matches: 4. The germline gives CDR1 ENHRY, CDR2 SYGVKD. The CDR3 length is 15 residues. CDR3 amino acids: CAISESGQGGETQYF. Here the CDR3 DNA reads TGTGCCATCAGTGAGTCGGGACAGGGCGGCGAGACCCAGTACTTC.

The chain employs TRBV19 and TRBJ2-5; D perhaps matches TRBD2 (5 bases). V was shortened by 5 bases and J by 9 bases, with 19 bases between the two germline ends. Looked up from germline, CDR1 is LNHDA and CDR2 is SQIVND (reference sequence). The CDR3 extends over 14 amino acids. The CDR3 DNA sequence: TGTGCCAGTAGTGTTCCGGGATCTATTGGGTCCCAGTACTTC. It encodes CASSVPGSIGSQYF.

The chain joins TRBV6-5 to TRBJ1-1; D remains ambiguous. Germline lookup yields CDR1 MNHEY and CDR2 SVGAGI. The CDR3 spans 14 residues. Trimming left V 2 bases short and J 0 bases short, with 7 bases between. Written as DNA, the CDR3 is TGTGCCAGCAGTTACGGTACGATGAACACTGAAGCTTTCTTT. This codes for CASSYGTMNTEAFF.

The CDR3 loop reads CASSQDPWRTSYNEQFF. CDR3 coding DNA: TGCGCCAGCAGCCAAGACCCCTGGCGGACCTCCTACAATGAGCAGTTCTTC. The rearrangement links TRBV4-3 to TRBJ2-1; D gene ambiguous. CDR1 and CDR2 (germline): LGHNA, YSLEER. V lost 0 bases, J lost 0 bases, and 12 bases lay in between. CDR3 length equals 17 residues.

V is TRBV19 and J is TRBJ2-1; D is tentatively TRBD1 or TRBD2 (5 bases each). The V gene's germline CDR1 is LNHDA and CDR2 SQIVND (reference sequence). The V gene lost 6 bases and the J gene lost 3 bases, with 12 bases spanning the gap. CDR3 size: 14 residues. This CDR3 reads CASSRRELYNEQFF. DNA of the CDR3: TGTGCCAGTAGCCGCAGGGAGCTCTACAATGAGCAGTTCTTC.

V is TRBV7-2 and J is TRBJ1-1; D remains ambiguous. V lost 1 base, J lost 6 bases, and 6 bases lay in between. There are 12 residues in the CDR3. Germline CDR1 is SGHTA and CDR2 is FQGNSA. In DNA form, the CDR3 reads TGTGCCAGCAGCTTAGAAGGGTCTGAAGCTTTCTTT. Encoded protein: CASSLEGSEAFF.

CDR3 in amino acids: CSALRQNFGYTF. In DNA, the CDR3 is TGCAGCGCCCTAAGACAGAATTTTGGCTACACCTTC. V usage is TRBV29-1 and J usage is TRBJ1-2, with D possibly matching TRBD1 (5 bases). Per germline, CDR1 SQVTM and CDR2 ANQGSEA. The CDR3 consists of 12 residues. Between the trimmed V and J ends, which lost 7 bases and 7 bases, there was a span of 16 bases.

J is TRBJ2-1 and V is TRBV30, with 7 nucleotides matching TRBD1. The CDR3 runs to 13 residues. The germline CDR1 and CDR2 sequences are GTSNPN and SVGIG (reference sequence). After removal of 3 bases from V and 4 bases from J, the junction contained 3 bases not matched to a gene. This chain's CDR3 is CAWRRTGYNEQFF. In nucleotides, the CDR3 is TGTGCCTGGAGGAGGACAGGTTACAATGAGCAGTTCTTC.

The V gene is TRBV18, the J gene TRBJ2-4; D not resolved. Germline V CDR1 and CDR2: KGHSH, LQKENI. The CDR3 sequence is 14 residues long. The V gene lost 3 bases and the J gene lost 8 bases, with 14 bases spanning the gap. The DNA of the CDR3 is TGTGCCAGCTCACCGGTGGGGTCGAGAGACATTCAGTACTTC. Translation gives CASSPVGSRDIQYF.

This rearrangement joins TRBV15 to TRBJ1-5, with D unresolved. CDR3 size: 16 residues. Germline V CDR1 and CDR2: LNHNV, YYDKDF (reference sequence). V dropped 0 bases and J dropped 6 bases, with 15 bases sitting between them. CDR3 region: CATSRDRHINTQPQHF. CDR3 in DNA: TGTGCCACCAGCAGAGATCGACATATTAATACTCAGCCCCAGCATTTT.

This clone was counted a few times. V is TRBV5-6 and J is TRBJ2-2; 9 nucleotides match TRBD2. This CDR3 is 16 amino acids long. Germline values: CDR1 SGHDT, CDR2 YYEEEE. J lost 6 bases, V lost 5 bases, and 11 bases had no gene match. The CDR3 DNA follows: TGTGCCAGCAGGCGAGGTGTAATAGCGGGAGCCGGGGAGCTGTTTTTT. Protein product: CASRRGVIAGAGELFF.

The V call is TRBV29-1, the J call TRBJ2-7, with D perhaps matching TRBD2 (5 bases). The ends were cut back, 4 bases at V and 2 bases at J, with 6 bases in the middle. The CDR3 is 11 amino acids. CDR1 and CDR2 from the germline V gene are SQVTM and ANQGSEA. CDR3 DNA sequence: TGCAGCGTTGCCGGGACCTACGAGCAGTACTTC. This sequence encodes CSVAGTYEQYF.